This T cell receptor beta chain was identified during a study of cytomegalovirus exposure and HLA in healthy donors. Study-wide results and limits: Sequencing depth roughly uniform across donors was assumed in presence/absence analyses. The study listed 164 cytomegalovirus-associated TCR beta chains. Sequencing artifact likely explains a cluster of highly shared sequence variants. TRBV6-2, TRBV6-3 and some other V segments were excluded as indistinguishable.

The PCR made use of 60 Vbeta and 13 Jbeta primers. The table came from immunoSEQ multiplex PCR; TCRdb's copy has only in-frame clones and leaves some out. This repertoire shows roughly 250,000 clones, 80% found once; its top ten account for around 0.33%. Germline V gene lookup returns CDR1 MNHEY and CDR2 SVGAGI. The CDR3 runs 15 residues. J lost 6 bases, V lost 1 base, and 7 bases had no gene match. Turning to this clone: Its matching antigen is unknown.

The V and J genes are TRBV6-5 and TRBJ2-7; the match to TRBD2 covers 9 bases. The TCR comes from a girl aged 2 to 9 in good health and CMV-seronegative. The sample taken for sequencing was PBMCs. DNA for the CDR3: TGTGCCAGCAGTTACTTTAGCGGGAGAGTCGGCGAGCAGTACTTC. Its translation is CASSYFSGRVGEQYF.